This T cell receptor (beta chain) is drawn from a study of T cell responses to AZD1222 COVID-19 vaccine. Whole-study results and caveats: Repertoire samples came only from after the peak T cell response. Donor demographics were predominantly white British with a female majority; clonal diversity may be underestimated. Close to half of all spike-specific TCRs reportedly target regions of the variants that are unmutated.

Second-dose recipients at about 4 or about 12 weeks were treated as one pooled group. On this clone itself: What it binds is unknown.

Measured with immunoSEQ multiplex PCR; TCRdb has only the in-frame clones, and not every one. This sample yields roughly 98,000 clones, of which about 88% are seen a single time; approximately 14% belongs to the top ten. The CDR3 runs to 15 residues. The V gene lost 3 bases and the J gene lost 5 bases, with 13 bases spanning the gap. From germline, CDR1 is WSHSY and CDR2 SAAADI. Sequences were derived from peripheral blood, sampled 28 days after the second AZD1222 dose. The chain has TRBV10-2 and TRBJ2-2, with D tentatively TRBD2 (6 bases). The receptor's source is an adult who received the AZD1222 COVID-19 vaccine. DNA of the CDR3: TGCGCCAGCAGTGAAACCCTGGGAGGTACCGGGGAGCTGTTTTTT. Residues: CASSETLGGTGELFF.